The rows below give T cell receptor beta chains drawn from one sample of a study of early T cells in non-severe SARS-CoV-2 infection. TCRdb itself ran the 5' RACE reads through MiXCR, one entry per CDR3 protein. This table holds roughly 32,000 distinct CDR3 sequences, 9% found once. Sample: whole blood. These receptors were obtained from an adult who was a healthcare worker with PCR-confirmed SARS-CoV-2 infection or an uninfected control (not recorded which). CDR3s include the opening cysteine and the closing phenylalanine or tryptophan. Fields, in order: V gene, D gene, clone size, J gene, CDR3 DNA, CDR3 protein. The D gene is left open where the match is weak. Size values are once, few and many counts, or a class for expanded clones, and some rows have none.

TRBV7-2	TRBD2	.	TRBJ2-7	TGTGCCAGCATCGCGTCCCCCCCGACTAGCGGGGGGTCCTACGAGCAGTACTTC	CASIASPPTSGGSYEQYF
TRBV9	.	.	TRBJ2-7	TGTGCCAGCAGCGTAGCCGCACGCTTGGGCGAGCAGTACTTC	CASSVAARLGEQYF
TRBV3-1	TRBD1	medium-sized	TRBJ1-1	TGTGCCAGCAGCCAAGATTGGGGACAGGGAACTGAAGCTTTCTTT	CASSQDWGQGTEAFF
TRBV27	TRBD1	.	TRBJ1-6	TGTGCCAGCAGTGGACAGGGCGATAATTCACCCCTCCACTTT	CASSGQGDNSPLHF
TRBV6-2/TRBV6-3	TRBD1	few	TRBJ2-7	TGTGCCAGCAGTGGGACAGGGGGCAAATACGAGCAGTACTTC	CASSGTGGKYEQYF
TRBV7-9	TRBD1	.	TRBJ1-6	TGTGCCAGCAGCTCGGGACAGGGGTGGTCACCCCTCCACTTT	CASSSGQGWSPLHF
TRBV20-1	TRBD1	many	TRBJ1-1	TGCAGTGCTAGGGGTATCCAGGGGGGCACTGAAGCTTTCTTT	CSARGIQGGTEAFF
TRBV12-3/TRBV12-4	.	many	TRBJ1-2	TGTGCCAGCAGAAGCGCCGGGACCCGGTGGGGCTACACCTTC	CASRSAGTRWGYTF
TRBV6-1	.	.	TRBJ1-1	TGTGCCAGCACCGTGAACACTGAAGCTTTCTTT	CASTVNTEAFF
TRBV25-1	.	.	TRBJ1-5	TGTGCCAGCAGTTCCCAGTCTTTGGGGCCCCAGCATTTT	CASSSQSLGPQHF
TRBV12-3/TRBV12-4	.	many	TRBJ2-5	TGTGCCAGCAGTTTTGCAGGGGGGCGCAAAGAGACCCAGTACTTC	CASSFAGGRKETQYF
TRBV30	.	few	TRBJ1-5	TGTGCCTGGAGTGTTGCAGAGAATCAGCCCCAGCATTTT	CAWSVAENQPQHF
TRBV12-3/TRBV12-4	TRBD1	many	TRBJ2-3	TGTGCCAGCAGTCCAACCGGGACAGGGGCAGATACGCAGTATTTT	CASSPTGTGADTQYF
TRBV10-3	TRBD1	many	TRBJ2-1	TGTGCCATCAAGTTAGGCGGGACAGGAACCGGCTACAATGAGCAGTTCTTC	CAIKLGGTGTGYNEQFF
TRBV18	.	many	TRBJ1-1	TGTGCCAGCTCACCGGTACGGAACACTGAAGCTTTCTTT	CASSPVRNTEAFF
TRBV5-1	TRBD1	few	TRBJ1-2	TGCGCCAGCAGCTTGTGGACAGGGGTGAACTATGGCTACACCTTC	CASSLWTGVNYGYTF
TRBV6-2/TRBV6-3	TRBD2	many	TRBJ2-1	TGTGCCATAACTAGCGGGGTTGAGCAGTTCTTC	CAITSGVEQFF
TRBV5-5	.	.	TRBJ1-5	TGTGCCAGCAGCATCCTCGAGGGGCCCCAGCATTTT	CASSILEGPQHF
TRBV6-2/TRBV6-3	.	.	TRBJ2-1	TGTGCCAGCAGACGAGACCCCTACAATGAGCAGTTCTTC	CASRRDPYNEQFF
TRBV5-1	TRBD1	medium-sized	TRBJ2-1	TGCGCCAGCAGCCCCATGACAGGGGGCTACTACAATGAGCAGTTCTTC	CASSPMTGGYYNEQFF
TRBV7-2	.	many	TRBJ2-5	TGTGCCAGCAGCTTAGCCCCAGGCCCGGAGACCCAGTACTTC	CASSLAPGPETQYF
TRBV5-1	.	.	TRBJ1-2	TGCGCCAGCAGCCCGACAGGAAGAGGCTACACCTTC	CASSPTGRGYTF
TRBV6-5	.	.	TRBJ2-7	TGTGCCAGCACCCGGGGCTACCCCTACGAGCAGTACTTC	CASTRGYPYEQYF
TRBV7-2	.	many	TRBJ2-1	TGTGCCAGCAGCTTAAGGGGGGCCCCATACAATGAGCAGTTCTTC	CASSLRGAPYNEQFF
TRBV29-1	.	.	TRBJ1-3	TGCAGCGTTGAACCTAACTCTGGAAACACCATATATTTT	CSVEPNSGNTIYF
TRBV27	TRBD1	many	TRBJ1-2	TGTGCCAGCAGCCCCACCCGGGGACAGGGTAGCTATGGCTACACCTTC	CASSPTRGQGSYGYTF
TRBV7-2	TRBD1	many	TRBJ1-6	TGTGCCAGCAGACGGGACAGGGGAGATTCACCCCTCCACTTT	CASRRDRGDSPLHF
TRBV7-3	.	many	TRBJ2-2	TGTGCCAGCAGCTTGGACGGACCGAACACCGGGGAGCTGTTTTTT	CASSLDGPNTGELFF